This T cell receptor (beta chain) stems from a study of blood T cell repertoires in COVID-19. About the research overall: T cells, B-cell-depleted T cells, or PBMCs supplied cDNA or gDNA.

The germline gives CDR1 SGHRS, CDR2 YFSETQ. CDR3 length equals 15 residues. Trimming took 4 bases from V and 0 from J, leaving 10 bases between them. Sequencing was performed with immunoSEQ multiplex PCR; in TCRdb, only in-frame clones are kept and a portion is missing. The profile covers approximately 250,000 clones, with approximately 82% appearing a single time and approximately 15% taken by the ten largest. Recruitment covered about two dozen US areas and drew participants whose ages spanned roughly 18 to 100 years. Participants were placed into cohorts based on the clinical history they reported.

Sequencing was carried out using PBMCs or T cells enriched from blood (not recorded which). This sequence was found in a man aged 40-55 years who had recovered from COVID-19. The chain recombines TRBV5-1 with TRBJ2-2; D not resolved. Here the CDR3 reads CASSLPPPNTGELFF. The CDR3 bases are TGCGCCAGCAGCCTACCACCTCCGAACACCGGGGAGCTGTTTTTT.